A selection of T cell receptor beta chains follows, all from one sample in a study of OX40 agonist ivuxolimab in advanced cancers. TCRdb's table, derived via immunoSEQ multiplex PCR, lists solely in-frame clones and lacks some. The sample yields about 45,000 clones, approximately 84% seen once. Sequencing used CD4+ or CD8+ T cells sorted from blood, obtained in a trial of the OX40 agonist ivuxolimab. The receptors stem from an adult with an advanced solid tumor such as melanoma, head and neck, liver or kidney cancer. Both conserved end residues are part of each CDR3. D genes are given only for firm matches. A clone size is listed for some rows: how often the clone was seen (once, few, many), or a class if it is expanded.

J gene: TRBJ1-1
CDR3 length: 12
clone size: .
V gene: TRBV10-2
D gene: .
CDR3 DNA: TGCGCCAGCAGTGGGGGTAACACTGAAGCTTTCTTT
CDR3 protein: CASSGGNTEAFF

J gene: TRBJ2-1
CDR3 length: 13
clone size: .
V gene: TRBV9
D gene: .
CDR3 DNA: TGTGCCAGCAGCGTAGGGGGCGGGTTTGAGCAGTTCTTC
CDR3 protein: CASSVGGGFEQFF

J gene: TRBJ1-1
CDR3 length: 14
clone size: .
V gene: TRBV6-5
D gene: TRBD1
CDR3 DNA: TGTGCCAGCGCCACGACAGGGAGTTACACTGAAGCTTTCTTT
CDR3 protein: CASATTGSYTEAFF

J gene: TRBJ1-5
CDR3 length: 14
clone size: .
V gene: TRBV11-2
D gene: .
CDR3 DNA: TGTGCCAGCAGCATAACAGGGTCCGACCCGCCCCAGCATTTT
CDR3 protein: CASSITGSDPPQHF

J gene: TRBJ1-1
CDR3 length: 13
clone size: .
V gene: TRBV9
D gene: .
CDR3 DNA: TGTGCCAGCAGCGTAGCTGAGAACACTGAAGCTTTCTTT
CDR3 protein: CASSVAENTEAFF

J gene: TRBJ1-2
CDR3 length: 15
clone size: .
V gene: TRBV28
D gene: TRBD1
CDR3 DNA: TGTGCCAGCAGTCTTCGACAGGGGGCAGACTATGGCTACACCTTC
CDR3 protein: CASSLRQGADYGYTF

J gene: TRBJ2-7
CDR3 length: 15
clone size: .
V gene: TRBV7-3
D gene: TRBD1
CDR3 DNA: TGTGCCAGCAGCTTGAGCGGACAGGGTTTGGACGAGCAGTACTTC
CDR3 protein: CASSLSGQGLDEQYF

J gene: TRBJ2-7
CDR3 length: 14
clone size: .
V gene: TRBV28
D gene: .
CDR3 DNA: TGTGCCAGCAGTTTGGCAGGGCGGGTCGACGAGCAGTACTTC
CDR3 protein: CASSLAGRVDEQYF

J gene: TRBJ2-5
CDR3 length: 15
clone size: few
V gene: TRBV11-2
D gene: TRBD2
CDR3 DNA: TGTGCCAGCAGCTTCCTAGCGGGAGTGGGGGAGACCCAGTACTTC
CDR3 protein: CASSFLAGVGETQYF

J gene: TRBJ2-1
CDR3 length: 14
clone size: medium-sized
V gene: TRBV4-2
D gene: .
CDR3 DNA: TGTGCCAGCAGCCAAGATCTGAGCGGTAATGAGCAGTTCTTC
CDR3 protein: CASSQDLSGNEQFF

J gene: TRBJ1-5
CDR3 length: 17
clone size: .
V gene: TRBV23-1
D gene: TRBD1
CDR3 DNA: TGCGCCAGCAGTCAACCCAAGGGGGACAGGGTCAATCAGCCCCAGCATTTT
CDR3 protein: CASSQPKGDRVNQPQHF

J gene: TRBJ2-3
CDR3 length: 17
clone size: .
V gene: TRBV7-2
D gene: TRBD2
CDR3 DNA: TGTGCCAGCAGCTTAGTGGGACTAGCGGGAGGAACAGATACGCAGTATTTT
CDR3 protein: CASSLVGLAGGTDTQYF

J gene: TRBJ2-2
CDR3 length: 11
clone size: .
V gene: TRBV27
D gene: .
CDR3 DNA: TGTGCCAGCATTTCCCCCGGGGAGCTGTTTTTT
CDR3 protein: CASISPGELFF

J gene: TRBJ1-1
CDR3 length: 11
clone size: .
V gene: TRBV11-2
D gene: .
CDR3 DNA: TGTGCCAGCAGCCCGGGGAGGTGGGCTTTCTTT
CDR3 protein: CASSPGRWAFF

J gene: TRBJ2-7
CDR3 length: 13
clone size: .
V gene: TRBV2
D gene: .
CDR3 DNA: TGTGCCAGCACCTTAACACTCTCCTACGAGCAGTACTTC
CDR3 protein: CASTLTLSYEQYF